This T cell receptor beta chain was obtained from a study of CXCR3-negative and CXCR3-positive naive CD8 T cells. Study at large: The dataset comprises some 150 million TRB reads in total, with about 1.5 +/- 0.3 million reads per library.

Study-wide points: Naive CXCR3-negative cells resembled naive CXCR3-positive cells in TRBV-TRBJ usage; memory cells differed. CXCR3-positive naive cells had more hydrophobic TRB CDR3s than CXCR3-negative naive cells. Sequencing showed both naive subsets with comparably high diversity, and memory CD8+ cells much lower.

The CDR3 has 15 residues. Per germline, CDR1 SQVTM and CDR2 ANQGSEA. 5' RACE with UMI labels generated the TRB cDNA libraries. TCRdb reprocessed the 5' RACE reads and stores each CDR3 protein as one record, lacking DNA. Its listing shows some 130,000 distinct CDR3 sequences. Naive CD8+ T cells showed CD45RO-CCR7+CD27+CD95-. Note on this clonotype: No antigen is known for it.

The clonotype comes from a human donor in good health. Some clones in this sample may be carry-over from other donors' samples. Specimen: naive CXCR3+ CD8+ T cells from blood. The subset: CD45RO-CCR7+CD27+CD95- naive CD8+ T cells expressing CXCR3 (TNR3+). This rearrangement joins TRBV29-1 to TRBJ1-1; TCRdb designates TRBD1, a call that cannot be tested without DNA. The CDR3 here is CSVFAGATVNTEAFF.